This T cell receptor (beta chain) was obtained from a study of CD8 T cells in Susac syndrome. Turning to the study itself: Within the sequenced group of Susac syndrome patients, roughly 6 showed active disease and eight or nine were in remission. There were Susac syndrome patients who were therapy-naive at blood draw, others on corticosteroids, and others on intravenous immunoglobulin alone.

As to this clonotype: A junction boundary mismatches the germline segment, possibly from a read error.

Random-hexamer reverse transcription was applied to 0.5 to 1 ug RNA. Amplification of the TCR beta CDR3 was carried out by immunoSEQ multiplex PCR, which spanned a total of 54 Vbeta and 13 Jbeta segments. TCRdb independently ran MiXCR on the immunoSEQ multiplex PCR reads; one entry per CDR3 protein. This sample has 95,000 to 150,000 distinct CDR3 sequences, with over 95% found just once. CDR1 is SGHRS, CDR2 YFSETQ, per germline. CDR3 length equals 15 residues. The sequenced material came from CD4+ T cells from PBMCs. The sequence came from a human donor with Susac syndrome. The V call is TRBV5-1, the J call TRBJ1-1; D is unclear. The CDR3 protein is CASSFGRRGNTEAFF. In DNA, the CDR3 is TGTGCCAGCAGCTTTGGGCGACGGGGAAACACTGAAGCTTTCTTT.